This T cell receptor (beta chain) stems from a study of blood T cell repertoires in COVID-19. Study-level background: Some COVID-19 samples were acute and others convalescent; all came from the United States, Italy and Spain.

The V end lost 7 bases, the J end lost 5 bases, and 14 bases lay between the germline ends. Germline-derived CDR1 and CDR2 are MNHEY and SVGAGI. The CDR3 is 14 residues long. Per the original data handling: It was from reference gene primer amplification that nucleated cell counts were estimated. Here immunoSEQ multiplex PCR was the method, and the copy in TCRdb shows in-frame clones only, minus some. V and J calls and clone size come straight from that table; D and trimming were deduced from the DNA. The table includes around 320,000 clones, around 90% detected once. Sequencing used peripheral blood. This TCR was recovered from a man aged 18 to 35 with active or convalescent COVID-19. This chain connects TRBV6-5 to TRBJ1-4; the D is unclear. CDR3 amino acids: CASNSKGGNEKLFF. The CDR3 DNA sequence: TGTGCCAGCAACTCGAAAGGAGGGAATGAAAAACTGTTTTTT.